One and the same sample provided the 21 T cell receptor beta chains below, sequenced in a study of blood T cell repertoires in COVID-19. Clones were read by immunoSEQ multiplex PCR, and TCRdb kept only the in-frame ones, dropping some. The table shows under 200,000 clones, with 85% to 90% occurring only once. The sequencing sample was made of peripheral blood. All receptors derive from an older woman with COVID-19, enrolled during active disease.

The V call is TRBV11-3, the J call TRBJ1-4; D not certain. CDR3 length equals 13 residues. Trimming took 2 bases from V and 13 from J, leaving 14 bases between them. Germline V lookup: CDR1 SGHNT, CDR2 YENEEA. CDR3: CASSLPGMNRLFF. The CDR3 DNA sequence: TGTGCCAGCAGCTTACCCGGGATGAATAGACTGTTTTTT.

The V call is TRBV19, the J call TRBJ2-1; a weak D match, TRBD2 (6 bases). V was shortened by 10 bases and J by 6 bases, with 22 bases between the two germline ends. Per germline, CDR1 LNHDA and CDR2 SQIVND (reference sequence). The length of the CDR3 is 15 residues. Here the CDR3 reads CATNSIPGALNEQFF. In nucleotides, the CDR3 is TGTGCCACCAATAGTATACCGGGAGCGCTCAATGAGCAGTTCTTC.

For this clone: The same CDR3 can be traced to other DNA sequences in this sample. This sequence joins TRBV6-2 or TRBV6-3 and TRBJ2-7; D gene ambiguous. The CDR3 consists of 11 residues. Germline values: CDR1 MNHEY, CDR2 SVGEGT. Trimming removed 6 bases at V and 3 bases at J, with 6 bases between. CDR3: CASSPLYEQYF. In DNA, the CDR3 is TGTGCCAGCAGCCCTCTCTACGAGCAGTACTTC.

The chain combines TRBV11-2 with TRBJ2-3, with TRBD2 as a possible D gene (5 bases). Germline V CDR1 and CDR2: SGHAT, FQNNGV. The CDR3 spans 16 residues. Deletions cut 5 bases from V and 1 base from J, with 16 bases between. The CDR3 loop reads CASSPRPGSGTDTQYF. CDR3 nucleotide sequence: TGTGCCAGCAGCCCAAGGCCGGGGTCGGGCACAGATACGCAGTATTTT.

CDR3 nucleotide sequence: TGTGCCAGCTCACCACCCTCGTCTAGTGAAAAACTGTTTTTT. This codes for CASSPPSSSEKLFF. This chain connects TRBV18 to TRBJ1-4; D remains ambiguous. Germline loops: CDR1 KGHSH, CDR2 LQKENI. V was pared by 0 bases and J by 7 bases, with 9 bases between. The CDR3 sequence is 14 residues long.

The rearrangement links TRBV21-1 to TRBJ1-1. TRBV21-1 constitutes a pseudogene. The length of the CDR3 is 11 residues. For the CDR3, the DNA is TGTGCCGGAAACATAGCCTATGAAGCTTTCTTT. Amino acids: CAGNIAYEAFF.

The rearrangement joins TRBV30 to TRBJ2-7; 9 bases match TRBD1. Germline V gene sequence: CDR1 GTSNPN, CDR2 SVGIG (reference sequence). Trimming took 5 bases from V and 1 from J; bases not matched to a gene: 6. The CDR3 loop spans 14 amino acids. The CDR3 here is CAWARDRASYEQYF. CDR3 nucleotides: TGTGCCTGGGCCAGGGACAGGGCTTCCTACGAGCAGTACTTC.

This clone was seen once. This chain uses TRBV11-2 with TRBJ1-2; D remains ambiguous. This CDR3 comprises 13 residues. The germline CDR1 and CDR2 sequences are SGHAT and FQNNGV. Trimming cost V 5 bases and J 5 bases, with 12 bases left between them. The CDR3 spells CASSEGRLYGYTF. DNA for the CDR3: TGTGCCAGCAGCGAAGGGAGGCTTTATGGCTACACCTTC.

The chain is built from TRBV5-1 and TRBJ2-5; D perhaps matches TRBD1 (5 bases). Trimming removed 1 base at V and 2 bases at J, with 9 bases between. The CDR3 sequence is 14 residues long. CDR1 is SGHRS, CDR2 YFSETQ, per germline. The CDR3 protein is CASSLPGLQETQYF. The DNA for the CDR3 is TGCGCCAGCAGCTTGCCAGGGCTTCAAGAGACCCAGTACTTC.

CDR3 sequence: CASSATGVSYEQYF. The CDR3 bases are TGTGCCAGCAGCGCTACAGGGGTCTCCTACGAGCAGTACTTC. The chain couples TRBV9 to TRBJ2-7; 7 nucleotides line up with TRBD1. Per germline, CDR1 SGDLS and CDR2 YYNGEE. Trimming at V came to 3 bases and at J to 0 bases, leaving 3 bases not matched to a gene. CDR3 length: 14 residues.

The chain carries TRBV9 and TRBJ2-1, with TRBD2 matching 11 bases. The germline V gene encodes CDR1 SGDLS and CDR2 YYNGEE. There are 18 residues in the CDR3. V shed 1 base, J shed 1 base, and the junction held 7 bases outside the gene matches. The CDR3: CASSVPTSGSRSYNEQFF. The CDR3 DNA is TGTGCCAGCAGCGTACCCACTAGCGGGAGTCGGTCCTACAATGAGCAGTTCTTC.

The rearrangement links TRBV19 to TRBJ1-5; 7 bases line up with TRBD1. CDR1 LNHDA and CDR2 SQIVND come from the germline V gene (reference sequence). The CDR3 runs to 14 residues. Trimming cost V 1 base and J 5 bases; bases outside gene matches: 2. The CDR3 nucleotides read TGTGCCAGTAGTATAGGACAGGGTTATCAGCCCCAGCATTTT. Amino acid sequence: CASSIGQGYQPQHF.

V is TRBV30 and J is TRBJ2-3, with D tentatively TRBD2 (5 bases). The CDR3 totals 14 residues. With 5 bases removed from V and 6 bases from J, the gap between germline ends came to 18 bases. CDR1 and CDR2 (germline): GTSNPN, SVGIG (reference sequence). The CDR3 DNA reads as TGTGCCTGGGCCTTAGACTTCGGGGTGGATACGCAGTATTTT. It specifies CAWALDFGVDTQYF.

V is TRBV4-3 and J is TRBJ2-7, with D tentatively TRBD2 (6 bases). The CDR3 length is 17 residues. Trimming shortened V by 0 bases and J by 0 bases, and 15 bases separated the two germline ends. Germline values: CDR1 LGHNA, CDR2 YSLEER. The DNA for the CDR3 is TGCGCCAGCAGCCAAGATCAGAGCGGGTTGAGCTCCTACGAGCAGTACTTC. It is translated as CASSQDQSGLSSYEQYF.

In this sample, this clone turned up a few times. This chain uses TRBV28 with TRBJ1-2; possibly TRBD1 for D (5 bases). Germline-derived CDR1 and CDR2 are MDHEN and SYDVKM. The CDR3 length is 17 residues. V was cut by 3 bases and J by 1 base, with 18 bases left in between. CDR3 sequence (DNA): TGTGCCAGCAGTTTTAGGGGCCCTCCTTTAGTTAACTATGGCTACACCTTC. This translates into CASSFRGPPLVNYGYTF.

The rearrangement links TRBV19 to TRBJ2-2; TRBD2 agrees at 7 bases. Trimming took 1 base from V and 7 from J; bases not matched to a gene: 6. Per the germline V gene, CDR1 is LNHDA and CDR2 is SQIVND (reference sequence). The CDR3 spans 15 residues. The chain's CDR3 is CASSIAGTIDGELFF. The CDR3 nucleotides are TGTGCCAGTAGTATAGCAGGGACTATTGACGGGGAGCTGTTTTTT.

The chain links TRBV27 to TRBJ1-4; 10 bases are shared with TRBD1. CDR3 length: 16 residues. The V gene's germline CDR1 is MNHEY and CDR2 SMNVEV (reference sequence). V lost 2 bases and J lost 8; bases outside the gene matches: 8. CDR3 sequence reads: CASSLRTGGLGEKLFF. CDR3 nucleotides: TGTGCCAGCAGTTTACGGACAGGGGGTCTCGGAGAAAAACTGTTTTTT. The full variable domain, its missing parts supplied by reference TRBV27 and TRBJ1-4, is EAQVTQNPRYLITVTGKKLTVTCSQNMNHEYMSWYRQDPGLGLRQIYYSMNVEVTDKGDVPEGYKVSRKEKRNFPLILESPSPNQTSLYFCASSLRTGGLGEKLFFGSGTQLSVL.

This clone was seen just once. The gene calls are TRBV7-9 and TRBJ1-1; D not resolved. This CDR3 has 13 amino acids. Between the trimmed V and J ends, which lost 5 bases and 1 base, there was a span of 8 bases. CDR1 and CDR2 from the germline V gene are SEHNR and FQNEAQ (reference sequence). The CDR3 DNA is TGTGCCAGCAGCCCAACAGAGAACACTGAAGCTTTCTTT. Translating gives CASSPTENTEAFF.

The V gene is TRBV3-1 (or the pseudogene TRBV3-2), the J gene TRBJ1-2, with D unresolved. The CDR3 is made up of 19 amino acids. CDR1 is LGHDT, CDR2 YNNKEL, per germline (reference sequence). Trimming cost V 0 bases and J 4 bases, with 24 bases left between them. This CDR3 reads CASSQDGWRKTPMGYGYTF. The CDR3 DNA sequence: TGTGCCAGCAGCCAAGATGGGTGGCGGAAGACCCCGATGGGCTATGGCTACACCTTC.

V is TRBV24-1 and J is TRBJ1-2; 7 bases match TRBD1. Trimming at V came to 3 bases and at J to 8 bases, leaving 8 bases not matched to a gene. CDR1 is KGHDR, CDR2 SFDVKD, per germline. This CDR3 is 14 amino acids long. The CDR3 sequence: CATSDLDRVGGYTF. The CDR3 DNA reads TGTGCCACCAGTGATCTTGACAGGGTAGGAGGCTACACCTTC.

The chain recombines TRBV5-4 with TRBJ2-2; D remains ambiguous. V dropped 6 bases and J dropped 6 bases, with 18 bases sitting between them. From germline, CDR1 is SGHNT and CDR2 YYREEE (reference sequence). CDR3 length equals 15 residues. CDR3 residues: CASTTNARRAGELFF. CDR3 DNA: TGTGCCAGCACCACGAACGCGAGACGGGCCGGGGAGCTGTTTTTT.